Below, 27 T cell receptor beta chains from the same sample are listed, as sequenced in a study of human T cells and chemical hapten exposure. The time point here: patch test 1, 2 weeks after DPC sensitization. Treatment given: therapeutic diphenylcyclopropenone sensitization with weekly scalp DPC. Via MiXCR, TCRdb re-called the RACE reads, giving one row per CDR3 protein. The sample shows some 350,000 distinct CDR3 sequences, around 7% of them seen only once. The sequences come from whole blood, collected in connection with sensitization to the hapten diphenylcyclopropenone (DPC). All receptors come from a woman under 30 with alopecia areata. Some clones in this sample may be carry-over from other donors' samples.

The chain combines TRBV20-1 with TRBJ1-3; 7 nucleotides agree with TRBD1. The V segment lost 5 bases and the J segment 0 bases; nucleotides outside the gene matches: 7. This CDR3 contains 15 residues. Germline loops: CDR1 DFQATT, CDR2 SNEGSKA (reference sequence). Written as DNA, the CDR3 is TGCAGTGCTTATAAGACAGGGAGCTCTGGAAACACCATATATTTT. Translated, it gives CSAYKTGSSGNTIYF.

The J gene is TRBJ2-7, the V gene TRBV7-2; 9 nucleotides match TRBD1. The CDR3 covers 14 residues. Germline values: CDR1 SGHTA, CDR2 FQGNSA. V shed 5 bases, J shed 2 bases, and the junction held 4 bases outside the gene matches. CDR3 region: CASSVTGGTYEQYF. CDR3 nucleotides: TGTGCCAGCAGCGTGACAGGGGGTACCTACGAGCAGTACTTC.

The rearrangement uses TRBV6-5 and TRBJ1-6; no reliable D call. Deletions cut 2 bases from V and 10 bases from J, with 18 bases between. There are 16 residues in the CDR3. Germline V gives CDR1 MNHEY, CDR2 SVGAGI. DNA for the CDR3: TGTGCCAGCAGTTACGGGTATATAGGGCCGGAGTCACCCCTCCACTTT. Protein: CASSYGYIGPESPLHF.

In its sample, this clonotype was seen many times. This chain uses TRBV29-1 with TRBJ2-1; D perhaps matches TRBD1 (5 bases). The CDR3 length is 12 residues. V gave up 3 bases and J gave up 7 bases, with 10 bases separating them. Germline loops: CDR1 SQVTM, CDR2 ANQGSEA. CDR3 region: CSVDRGRNEQFF. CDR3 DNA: TGCAGCGTTGATAGGGGTAGGAATGAGCAGTTCTTC.

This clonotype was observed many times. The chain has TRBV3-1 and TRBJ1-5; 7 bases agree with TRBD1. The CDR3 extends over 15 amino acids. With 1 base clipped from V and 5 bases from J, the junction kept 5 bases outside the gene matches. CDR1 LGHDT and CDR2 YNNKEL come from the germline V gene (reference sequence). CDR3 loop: CASSQGVGGHQPQHF. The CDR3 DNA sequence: TGTGCCAGCAGCCAAGGGGTAGGGGGCCATCAGCCCCAGCATTTT.

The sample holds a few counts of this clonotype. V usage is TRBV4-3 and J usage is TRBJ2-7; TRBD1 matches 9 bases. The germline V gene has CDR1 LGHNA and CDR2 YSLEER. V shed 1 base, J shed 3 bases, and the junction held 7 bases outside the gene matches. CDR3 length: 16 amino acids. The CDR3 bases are TGCGCCAGCAGCCAAGTGTCGGGACAGGGTCACTACGAGCAGTACTTC. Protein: CASSQVSGQGHYEQYF.

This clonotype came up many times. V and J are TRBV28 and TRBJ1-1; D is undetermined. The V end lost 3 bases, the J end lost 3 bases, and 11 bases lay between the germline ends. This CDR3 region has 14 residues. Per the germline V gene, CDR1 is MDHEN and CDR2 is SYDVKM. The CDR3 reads CASSFGSVDTEAFF. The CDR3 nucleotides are TGTGCCAGCAGTTTCGGCAGTGTGGACACTGAAGCTTTCTTT.

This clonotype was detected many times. CDR3 DNA: TGTGCCAGCAGTCGAGGGAGGCCAGACCAGCCCCAGCATTTT. This codes for CASSRGRPDQPQHF. The V and J genes are TRBV12-3 or TRBV12-4 and TRBJ1-5, with D uncertain. The V end was cut by 5 bases, the J end by 7 bases, with 15 bases between. The CDR3 totals 14 residues.

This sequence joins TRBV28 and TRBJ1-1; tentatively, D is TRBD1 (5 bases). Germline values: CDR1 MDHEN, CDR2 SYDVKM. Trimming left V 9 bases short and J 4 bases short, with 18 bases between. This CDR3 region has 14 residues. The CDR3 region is CASESGAVGTEAFF. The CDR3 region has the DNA TGTGCCAGTGAATCCGGGGCAGTCGGCACTGAAGCTTTCTTT.

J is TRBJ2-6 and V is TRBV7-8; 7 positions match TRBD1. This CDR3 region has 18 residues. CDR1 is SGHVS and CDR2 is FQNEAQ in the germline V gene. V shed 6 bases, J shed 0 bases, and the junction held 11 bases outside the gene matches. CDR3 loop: CASRSRGTAFSGANVLTF. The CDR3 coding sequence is TGTGCCAGCAGGTCGAGAGGGACAGCTTTCTCTGGGGCCAACGTCCTGACTTTC.

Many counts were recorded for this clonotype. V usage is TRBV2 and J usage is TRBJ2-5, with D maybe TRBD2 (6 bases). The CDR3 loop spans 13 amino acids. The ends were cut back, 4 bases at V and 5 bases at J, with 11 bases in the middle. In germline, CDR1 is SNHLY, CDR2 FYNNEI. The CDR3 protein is CASSASSVETQYF. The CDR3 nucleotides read TGTGCCAGCAGTGCCTCTAGCGTGGAGACCCAGTACTTC.

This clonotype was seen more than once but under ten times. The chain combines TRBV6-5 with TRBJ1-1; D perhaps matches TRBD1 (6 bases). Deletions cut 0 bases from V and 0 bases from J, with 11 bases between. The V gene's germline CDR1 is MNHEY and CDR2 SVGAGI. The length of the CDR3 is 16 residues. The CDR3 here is CASSYSRTAMNTEAFF. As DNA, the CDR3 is TGTGCCAGCAGTTACTCCCGGACAGCCATGAACACTGAAGCTTTCTTT.

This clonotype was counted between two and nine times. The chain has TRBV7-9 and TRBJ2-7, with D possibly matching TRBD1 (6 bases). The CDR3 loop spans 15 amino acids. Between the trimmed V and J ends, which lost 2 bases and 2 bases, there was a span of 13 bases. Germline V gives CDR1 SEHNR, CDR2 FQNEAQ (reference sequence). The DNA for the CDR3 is TGTGCCAGCAGCTTAACCTCAACAGGGCCCTACGAGCAGTACTTC. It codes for CASSLTSTGPYEQYF.

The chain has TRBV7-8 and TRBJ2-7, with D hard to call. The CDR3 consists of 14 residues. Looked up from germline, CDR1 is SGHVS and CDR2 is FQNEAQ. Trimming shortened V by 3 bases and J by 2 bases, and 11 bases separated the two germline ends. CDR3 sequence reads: CASSFDLSAYEQYF. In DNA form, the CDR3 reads TGTGCCAGCAGCTTCGACCTCTCAGCCTACGAGCAGTACTTC.

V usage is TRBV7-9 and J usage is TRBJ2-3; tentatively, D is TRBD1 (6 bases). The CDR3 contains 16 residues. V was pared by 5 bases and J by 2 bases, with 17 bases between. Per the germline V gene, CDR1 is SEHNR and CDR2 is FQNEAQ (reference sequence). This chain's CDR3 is CASSPWTEGLTDTQYF. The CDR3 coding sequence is TGTGCCAGCAGCCCATGGACAGAAGGACTCACAGATACGCAGTATTTT.

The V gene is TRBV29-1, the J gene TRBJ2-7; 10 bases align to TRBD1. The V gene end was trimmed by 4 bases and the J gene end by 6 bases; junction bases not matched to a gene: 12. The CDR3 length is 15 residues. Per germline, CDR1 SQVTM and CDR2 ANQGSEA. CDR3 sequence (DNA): TGCAGCGTTGCTCGGGGGGACAGGGGTTTGGGCGAGCAGTACTTC. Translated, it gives CSVARGDRGLGEQYF.

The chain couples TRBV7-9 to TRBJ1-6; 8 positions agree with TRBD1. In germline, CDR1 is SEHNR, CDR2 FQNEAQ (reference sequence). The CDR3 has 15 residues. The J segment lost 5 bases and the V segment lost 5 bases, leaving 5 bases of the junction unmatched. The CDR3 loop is CASSLLDRDNSPLHF. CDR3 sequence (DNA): TGTGCCAGCAGCCTCCTGGACAGGGATAATTCACCCCTCCACTTT.

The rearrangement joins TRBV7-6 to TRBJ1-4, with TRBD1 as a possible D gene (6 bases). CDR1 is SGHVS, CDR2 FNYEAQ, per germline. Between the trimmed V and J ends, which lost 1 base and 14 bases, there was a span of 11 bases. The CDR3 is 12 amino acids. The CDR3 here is CASSLVGGKLFF. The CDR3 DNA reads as TGTGCCAGCAGCTTAGTAGGGGGAAAGCTGTTTTTT. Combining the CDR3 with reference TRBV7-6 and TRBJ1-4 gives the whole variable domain GAGVSQSPRYKVTKRGQDVALRCDPISGHVSLYWYRQALGQGPEFLTYFNYEAQQDKSGLPNDRFSAERPEGSISTLTIQRTEQRDSAMYRCASSLVGGKLFFGSGTQLSVL.

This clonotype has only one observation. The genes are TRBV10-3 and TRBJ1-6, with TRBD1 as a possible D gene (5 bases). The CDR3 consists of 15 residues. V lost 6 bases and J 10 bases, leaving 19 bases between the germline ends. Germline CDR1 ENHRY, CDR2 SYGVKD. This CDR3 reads CAISRSKGEDSPLHF. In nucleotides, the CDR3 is TGTGCCATCAGCCGCAGTAAAGGGGAGGACTCACCCCTCCACTTT.

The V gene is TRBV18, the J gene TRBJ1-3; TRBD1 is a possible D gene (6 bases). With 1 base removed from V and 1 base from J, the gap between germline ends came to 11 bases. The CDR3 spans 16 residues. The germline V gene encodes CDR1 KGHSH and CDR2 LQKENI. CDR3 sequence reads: CASSPRTGTSGNTIYF. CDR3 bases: TGTGCCAGCTCACCACGCACAGGGACGTCTGGAAACACCATATATTTT. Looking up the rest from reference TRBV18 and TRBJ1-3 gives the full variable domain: NAGVMQNPRHLVRRRGQEARLRCSPMKGHSHVYWYRQLPEEGLKFMVYLQKENIIDESGMPKERFSAEFPKEGPSILRIQQVVRGDSAAYFCASSPRTGTSGNTIYFGEGSWLTVV.

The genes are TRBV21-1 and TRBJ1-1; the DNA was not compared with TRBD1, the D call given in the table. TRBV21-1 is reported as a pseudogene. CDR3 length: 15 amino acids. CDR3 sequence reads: CASTLGQAENTEAFF. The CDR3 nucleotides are TGTGCCAGCACCCTCGGACAGGCCGAGAACACTGAAGCTTTCTTT.

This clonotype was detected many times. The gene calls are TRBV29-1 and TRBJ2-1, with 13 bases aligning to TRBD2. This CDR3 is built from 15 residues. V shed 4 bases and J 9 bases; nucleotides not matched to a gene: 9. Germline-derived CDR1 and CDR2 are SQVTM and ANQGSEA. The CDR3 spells CSVAQTSGGWGEQFF. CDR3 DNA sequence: TGCAGCGTTGCCCAGACTAGCGGGGGGTGGGGTGAGCAGTTCTTC.

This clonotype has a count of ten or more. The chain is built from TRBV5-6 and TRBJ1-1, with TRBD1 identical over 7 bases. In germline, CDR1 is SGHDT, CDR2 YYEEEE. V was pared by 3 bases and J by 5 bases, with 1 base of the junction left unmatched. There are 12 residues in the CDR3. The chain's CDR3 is CASSSGGTEAFF. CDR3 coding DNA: TGTGCCAGCAGCTCAGGGGGGACTGAAGCTTTCTTT.

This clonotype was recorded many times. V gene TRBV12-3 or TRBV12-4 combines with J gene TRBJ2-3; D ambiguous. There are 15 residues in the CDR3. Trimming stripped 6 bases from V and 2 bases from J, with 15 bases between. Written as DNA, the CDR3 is TGTGCCAGCAGCCTATTCTTTCGTGACACAGATACGCAGTATTTT. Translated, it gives CASSLFFRDTDTQYF.

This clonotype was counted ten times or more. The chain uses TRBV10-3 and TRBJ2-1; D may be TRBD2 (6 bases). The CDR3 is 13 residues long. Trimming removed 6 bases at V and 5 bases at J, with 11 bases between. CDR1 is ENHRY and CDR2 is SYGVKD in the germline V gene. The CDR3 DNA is TGTGCCATCAGCCCCGGGAGTAACAATGAGCAGTTCTTC. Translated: CAISPGSNNEQFF.

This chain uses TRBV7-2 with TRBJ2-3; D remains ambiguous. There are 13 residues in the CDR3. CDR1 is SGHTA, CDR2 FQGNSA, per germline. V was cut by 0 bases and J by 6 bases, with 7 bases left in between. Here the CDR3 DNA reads TGTGCCAGCAGCTTAGCGGACCACGATACGCAGTATTTT. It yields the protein CASSLADHDTQYF. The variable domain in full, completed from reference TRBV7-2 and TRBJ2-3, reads GAGVSQSPSNKVTEKGKDVELRCDPISGHTALYWYRQSLGQGLEFLIYFQGNSAPDKSGLPSDRFSAERTGGSVSTLTIQRTQQEDSAVYLCASSLADHDTQYFGPGTRLTVL.

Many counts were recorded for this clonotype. CDR3 sequence (DNA): TGCAGCGTCGCTGGACAGGGGGTTGGCTACACCTTC. This gives the protein CSVAGQGVGYTF. The chain carries TRBV29-1 and TRBJ1-2, with 10 bases identical to TRBD1. The CDR3 length is 12 residues. J lost 7 bases, V lost 6 bases, and 5 bases had no gene match. The V gene's germline CDR1 is SQVTM and CDR2 ANQGSEA.